The T cell receptor (beta chain) described here comes from a study of graft-versus-host responses after intestinal transplantation. Study-wide context: Grafts that recipients had were multivisceral, liver-intestinal, or isolated intestinal transplants. Recipients uniformly received anti-thymocyte globulin induction, followed by tacrolimus and steroids for roughly 3 years.

Study-wide results and limits: Across patients carrying graft-donor T cell macrochimerism, allografts held high graft-versus-host to host-versus-graft clonal ratios.

Germline V gives CDR1 MDHEN, CDR2 SYDVKM. Trimming left V 5 bases short and J 7 bases short, with 15 bases between. This CDR3 comprises 14 residues. Sequenced by immunoSEQ multiplex PCR; TCRdb stores in-frame clones only, minus some. This sample carries about 50,000 clones, about 93% of them seen once, and the ten largest clones take more than 2%. Points on this clone: The antigen is unknown.

This sequence was found in a human donor who was the organ donor for an intestinal transplant. The chain has TRBV28 and TRBJ1-5, with TRBD1 as a possible D gene (6 bases). The sequencing here drew on unstimulated CD4+ T cells sorted from spleen or lymph node cells, taken before transplant. The CDR3 loop is CASSHGGPGQPQHF. DNA for the CDR3: TGTGCCAGCAGTCACGGGGGGCCCGGCCAGCCCCAGCATTTT.